This T cell receptor beta chain was identified in a study of blood T cell repertoires in COVID-19. Overall study: The United States, Italy and Spain supplied acute and convalescent COVID-19 samples. The analysed material was cDNA or gDNA that came from T cells, B-cell-depleted T cells, or PBMCs.

J gave up 2 bases and V 5 bases, and 5 bases lay outside the gene matches. Germline V gene data show CDR1 as SGHTA and CDR2 as FQGNSA. The CDR3 has 15 amino acids. Original handling: Amplifying reference gene primers gave estimates of nucleated cell counts. Some clones are missing from TCRdb's copy, which holds only in-frame ones; the method was immunoSEQ multiplex PCR. V and J calls and clone size are those listed in that table; D and trimming were worked out from the DNA. This sample has roughly 250,000 clones; about 80% occur once, and the top ten carry 15% to 19%. Patients of the Seattle cohort, enrolled during active infection, were followed longitudinally.

V is TRBV7-2 and J is TRBJ1-3; 8 bases map to TRBD1. Sequencing was done on a sample of peripheral blood. The receptor was derived from an older person with COVID-19, enrolled during active disease. This CDR3 reads CASSPDRGTGNTIYF. The CDR3 nucleotides read TGTGCCAGCAGCCCAGACAGGGGAACTGGAAACACCATATATTTT.